This is a list of T cell receptor beta chains from one sample in a study of graft-versus-host responses after intestinal transplantation. The antigens these receptors bind are not known. Assay: immunoSEQ multiplex PCR; the TCRdb copy retains only in-frame clones and omits some. The sample has around 100,000 clones, more than 75% seen once. The specimen was unstimulated CD4+ T cells sorted from spleen or lymph node cells, collected before transplant. The source is a human donor who was the organ donor for an intestinal transplant. The CDR3 runs from the conserved cysteine through the conserved F or W. Each record gives: J gene, D gene, V gene, CDR3 protein. D genes are given only for firm matches.

>TRBJ2-1|NA|TRBV18
CASSPLQGSYNEQFF
>TRBJ1-2|NA|TRBV28
CASSLADKNYGYTF
>TRBJ1-2|NA|TRBV10-3
CAISIPQAYGYTF
>TRBJ2-3|NA|TRBV11-2
CASSSSFVSDTQYF
>TRBJ2-7|NA|TRBV5-1
CASSLLGGPYEQYF
>TRBJ1-2|NA|TRBV5-8
CASSLGLIQNYGYTF
>TRBJ1-4|NA|TRBV6-4
CASSLKLLGQNEKLFF
>TRBJ2-7|TRBD1|TRBV7-9
CASSGTVNSYEQYF
>TRBJ1-3|NA|TRBV28
CASRAKGNTIYF
>TRBJ1-2|TRBD1|TRBV6-5
CASRKTGVANYGYTF
>TRBJ2-7|NA|TRBV7-2
CASSLELSGGGGVYEQYF
>TRBJ2-7|NA|TRBV11-3
CASSPGTLPTEQYF
>TRBJ2-5|NA|TRBV30
CAWRYRASVETQYF